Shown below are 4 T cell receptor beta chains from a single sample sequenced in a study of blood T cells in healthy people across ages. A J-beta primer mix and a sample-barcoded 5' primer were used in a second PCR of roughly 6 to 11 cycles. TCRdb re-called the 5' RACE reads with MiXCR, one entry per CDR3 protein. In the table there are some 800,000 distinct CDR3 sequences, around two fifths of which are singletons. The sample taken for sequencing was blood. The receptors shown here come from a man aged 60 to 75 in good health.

CDR3 residues: CSARQNMAEGYTF. DNA of the CDR3: TGCAGTGCTAGACAGAACATGGCGGAAGGGTACACCTTC. The chain recombines TRBV20-1 with TRBJ1-2; unclear D gene. Germline V lookup: CDR1 DFQATT, CDR2 SNEGSKA (reference sequence). The V end was cut by 2 bases, the J end by 11 bases, with 18 bases between. This CDR3 contains 13 residues.

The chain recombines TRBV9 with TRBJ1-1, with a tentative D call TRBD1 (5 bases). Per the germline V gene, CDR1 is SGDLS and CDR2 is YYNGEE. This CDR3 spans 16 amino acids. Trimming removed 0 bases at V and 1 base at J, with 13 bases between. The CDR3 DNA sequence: TGTGCCAGCAGCGTAGATGGAGGGGCTGGGAACACTGAAGCTTTCTTT. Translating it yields CASSVDGGAGNTEAFF.

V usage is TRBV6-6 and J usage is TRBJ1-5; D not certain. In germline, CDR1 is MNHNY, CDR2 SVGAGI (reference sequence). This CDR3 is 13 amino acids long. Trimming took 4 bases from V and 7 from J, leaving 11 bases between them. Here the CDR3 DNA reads TGTGCCAGCAGTTCGGGTAACGAACAGCCCCAGCATTTT. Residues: CASSSGNEQPQHF.

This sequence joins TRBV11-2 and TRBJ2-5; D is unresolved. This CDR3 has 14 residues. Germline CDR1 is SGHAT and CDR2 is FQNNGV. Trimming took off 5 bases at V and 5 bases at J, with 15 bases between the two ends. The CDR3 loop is CASSPTRAPETQYF. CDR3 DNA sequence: TGTGCCAGCAGCCCGACCCGGGCTCCCGAGACCCAGTACTTC.